The source of this TCR beta chain is a study of regulatory T cells in long-lasting Graves disease. Both iRepertoire HTBI primers and Arm-PCR of CDR3 regions were used to build the TCR beta libraries. Via MiXCR, TCRdb re-called the multiplex PCR reads, giving one row per CDR3 protein. The sample lists 680,000 or so distinct CDR3 sequences, roughly 15% occurring once. V shed 0 bases and J shed 3 bases, with 10 bases lying between them. This CDR3 contains 15 residues. Germline CDR1 is SGHAT and CDR2 is FQNNGV. The time point: newly diagnosed GD, antithyroid drugs for less than 3 months. Following extraction of RNA from PBMCs, that RNA was used to make the TCR library. These sequences were also reported in another study, on T cells in Graves' hyperthyroidism and ophthalmopathy.

The sequence was obtained from a woman aged 25 to 39 with Graves disease. The input for sequencing was peripheral blood mononuclear cells (PBMCs), taken at new diagnosis, from a patient treated with antithyroid drugs. V usage is TRBV11-2 and J usage is TRBJ2-3; no clear D gene. The CDR3: CASSLEFGRTDTQYF. The CDR3 coding sequence is TGTGCCAGCAGCTTAGAATTTGGCAGGACAGATACGCAGTATTTT.